These 10 T cell receptor beta chains came from one sample sequenced in a study of OX40 agonist ivuxolimab in advanced cancers. Profiled with immunoSEQ multiplex PCR; TCRdb holds only in-frame clones, not every one. The sample records approximately 78,000 clones, 88% being singletons. The sequencing used CD4+ or CD8+ T cells sorted from blood, collected in a trial of the OX40 agonist ivuxolimab. The source of these receptors is an adult with an advanced solid tumor such as melanoma, head and neck, liver or kidney cancer.

The gene calls are TRBV7-2 and TRBJ2-5; perhaps TRBD1 as D (6 bases). Gene TRBJ2-7 matches the end of the DNA better, so the J call may be wrong. Germline CDR1 reads SGHTA; CDR2 reads FQGNSA. The CDR3 spans 16 residues. The CDR3 sequence: CASSLSPGQPSYEQYF. CDR3 bases: TGTGCCAGCAGCTTAAGCCCTGGACAGCCTAGTTACGAGCAGTACTTC.

CDR3 nucleotides: TGTGCCAGCAGCGGACAGGGTACGGGGAACACTGAAGCTTTCTTT. It is translated as CASSGQGTGNTEAFF. The chain uses TRBV2 and TRBJ1-1, with 8 positions matching TRBD1. The J segment lost 1 base and the V segment lost 6 bases, leaving 7 bases of the junction unmatched. CDR1 and CDR2 (germline): SNHLY, FYNNEI. The CDR3 loop spans 15 amino acids.

The V and J genes are TRBV25-1 and TRBJ2-3, with D possibly being TRBD1 (6 bases). CDR3 length: 14 amino acids. Germline V gene data show CDR1 as MGHDK and CDR2 as SYGVNS. Between the trimmed V and J ends, which lost 5 bases and 4 bases, there was a span of 13 bases. CDR3 nucleotide sequence: TGTGCCAGCAGTTACAGGGTTGGTTCAGATACGCAGTATTTT. Its protein is CASSYRVGSDTQYF.

The chain uses TRBV5-1 and TRBJ2-5, with 9 bases identical to TRBD1. The trim removed 4 bases at V and 5 bases at J, leaving 6 bases unmatched. From germline, CDR1 is SGHRS and CDR2 YFSETQ. The CDR3 contains 14 residues. This CDR3 is CASSLMTGGETQYF. In DNA form, the CDR3 reads TGCGCCAGCAGCCTAATGACAGGGGGGGAGACCCAGTACTTC.

This clone appeared a few times. V gene TRBV11-2 combines with J gene TRBJ2-5, with D maybe TRBD1 (6 bases). V gave up 5 bases and J gave up 4 bases, with 11 bases separating them. Germline V gene sequence: CDR1 SGHAT, CDR2 FQNNGV. The CDR3 has 13 residues. The CDR3 sequence: CASSLQGAETQYF. DNA for the CDR3: TGTGCCAGCAGCCTACAGGGCGCAGAGACCCAGTACTTC.

This clone was found once. The chain has TRBV28 and TRBJ1-4, with a tentative D call TRBD1 (6 bases). This CDR3 comprises 15 residues. The V end lost 6 bases, the J end lost 4 bases, and 15 bases lay between the germline ends. Per the germline V gene, CDR1 is MDHEN and CDR2 is SYDVKM. The CDR3: CASRALGGLNEKLFF. DNA for the CDR3: TGTGCCAGCAGGGCATTGGGGGGGCTTAATGAAAAACTGTTTTTT.

The chain couples TRBV15 to TRBJ2-5; D may match TRBD1 or TRBD2 (5 bases each). The J call may be mistaken, given a closer DNA end match to TRBJ2-7. This CDR3 contains 15 residues. Per the germline V gene, CDR1 is LNHNV and CDR2 is YYDKDF (reference sequence). Written as DNA, the CDR3 is TGTGCCACCAGCAGGGGGACGACACTCGCCTACGAGCAGTACTTC. The encoded protein is CATSRGTTLAYEQYF.

DNA of the CDR3: TGTGCCTGGAGTGGTCGCCGGAGGGCCGAGCAGTACTTC. This encodes CAWSGRRRAEQYF. The gene calls are TRBV30 and TRBJ2-7, with D possibly being TRBD2 (6 bases). The CDR3 loop spans 13 amino acids. With 1 base removed from V and 6 bases from J, the gap between germline ends came to 13 bases. The germline gives CDR1 GTSNPN, CDR2 SVGIG (reference sequence).

The V and J genes are TRBV7-9 and TRBJ2-5; the D is unclear. Per the germline V gene, CDR1 is SEHNR and CDR2 is FQNEAQ (reference sequence). CDR3 length: 12 amino acids. V lost 4 bases and J 0 bases, leaving 3 bases between the germline ends. CDR3 DNA: TGTGCCAGCAGCTCCAACCAAGAGACCCAGTACTTC. Its translation is CASSSNQETQYF.

The chain combines TRBV29-1 with TRBJ1-4; 9 bases are shared with TRBD1. With 7 bases clipped from V and 5 bases from J, the junction kept 5 bases outside the gene matches. Germline values: CDR1 SQVTM, CDR2 ANQGSEA. This CDR3 spans 13 amino acids. For the CDR3, the DNA is TGCAGCGCTATAGGGACAGGGAATGAAAAACTGTTTTTT. Translating gives CSAIGTGNEKLFF.